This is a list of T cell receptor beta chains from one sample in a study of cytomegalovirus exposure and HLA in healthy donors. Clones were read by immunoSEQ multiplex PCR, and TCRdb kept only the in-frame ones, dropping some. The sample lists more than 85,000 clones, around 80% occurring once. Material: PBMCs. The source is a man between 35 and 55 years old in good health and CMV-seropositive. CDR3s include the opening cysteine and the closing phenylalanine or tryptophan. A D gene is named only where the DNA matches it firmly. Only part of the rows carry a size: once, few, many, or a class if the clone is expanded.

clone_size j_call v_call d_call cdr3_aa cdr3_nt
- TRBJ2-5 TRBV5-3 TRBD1 CAPSRTGRRETQYF TGTGCCCCCTCGAGGACAGGACGGAGAGAGACCCAGTACTTC
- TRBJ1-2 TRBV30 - CAWGDYRRSYGYTF TGTGCCTGGGGGGATTACAGGCGGAGCTATGGCTACACCTTC
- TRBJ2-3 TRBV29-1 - CSVAKQGSTDTQYF TGCAGCGTTGCGAAGCAGGGGAGCACAGATACGCAGTATTTT
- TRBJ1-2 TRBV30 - CAWRRGAPGSGYTF TGTGCCTGGAGACGGGGGGCTCCAGGTTCTGGCTACACCTTC
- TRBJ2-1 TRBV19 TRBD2 CATSIRTSGRSVNEQFF TGTGCCACCAGCATCAGGACTAGCGGGAGGTCGGTCAATGAGCAGTTCTTC
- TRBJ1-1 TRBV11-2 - CASSFQGNTEAFF TGTGCCAGCAGCTTCCAGGGGAACACTGAAGCTTTCTTT
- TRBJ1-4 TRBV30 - CAWSWSATNEKLFF TGTGCCTGGAGTTGGTCAGCAACTAATGAAAAACTGTTTTTT
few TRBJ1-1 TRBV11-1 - CASSPFPTVSLNTEAFF TGTGCCAGCAGCCCTTTTCCAACGGTGAGCTTGAACACTGAAGCTTTCTTT
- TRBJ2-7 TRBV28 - CASQTRGSEQYF TGTGCCAGTCAGACCAGGGGCAGCGAGCAGTACTTC
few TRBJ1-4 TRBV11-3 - CASSDFRATNEKLFF TGTGCCAGCAGCGATTTTCGAGCAACTAATGAAAAACTGTTTTTT
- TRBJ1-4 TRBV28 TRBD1 CASSLRTGIKLFF TGTGCCAGCAGTTTACGGACAGGGATAAAACTGTTTTTT
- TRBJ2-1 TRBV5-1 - CASSLVLDNEQFF TGCGCCAGCAGCTTGGTCCTAGACAATGAGCAGTTCTTC
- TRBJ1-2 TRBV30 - CASTRLGSQANYGYTF TGTGCCTCCACTCGACTCGGGTCTCAAGCTAACTATGGCTACACCTTC
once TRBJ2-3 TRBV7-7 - CASSLTGNTDTQYF TGTGCTAGCAGCTTGACGGGAAACACAGATACGCAGTATTTT